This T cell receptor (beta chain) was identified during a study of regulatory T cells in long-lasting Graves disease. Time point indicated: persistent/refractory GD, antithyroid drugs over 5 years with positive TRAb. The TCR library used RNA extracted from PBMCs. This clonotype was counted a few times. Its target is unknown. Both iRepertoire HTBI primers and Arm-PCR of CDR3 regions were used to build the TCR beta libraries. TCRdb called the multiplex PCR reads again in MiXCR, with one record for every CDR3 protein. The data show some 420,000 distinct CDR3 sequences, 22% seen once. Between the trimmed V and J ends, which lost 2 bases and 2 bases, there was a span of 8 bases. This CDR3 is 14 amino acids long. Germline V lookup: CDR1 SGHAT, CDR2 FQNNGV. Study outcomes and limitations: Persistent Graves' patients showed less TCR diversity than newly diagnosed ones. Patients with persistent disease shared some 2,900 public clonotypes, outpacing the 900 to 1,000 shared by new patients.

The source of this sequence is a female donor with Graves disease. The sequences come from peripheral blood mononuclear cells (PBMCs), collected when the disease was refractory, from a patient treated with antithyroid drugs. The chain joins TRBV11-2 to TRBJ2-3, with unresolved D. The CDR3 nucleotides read TGTGCCAGCAGCTTAATGGGAAACACAGATACGCAGTATTTT. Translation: CASSLMGNTDTQYF.